This entry describes one TCR beta chain. As originally analysed: How many nucleated cells were present was estimated from reference gene primer amplification. Generated by immunoSEQ multiplex PCR, the TCRdb table keeps only in-frame clones and is missing some. V, J and clone size were drawn from that table, and D and trimming were deduced from the DNA. The data hold 40,000 to 50,000 clones, with more than 60% observed a single time. V dropped 11 bases and J dropped 8; count of bases not matched to a gene: 18. Germline CDR1 and CDR2: SGHTA and FQGNSA. This CDR3 spans 15 amino acids. This record belongs to a study of blood T cell repertoires in COVID-19. Study information: Sample material is recorded as cDNA or gDNA derived from T cells, B-cell-depleted T cells, or PBMCs.

Sequencing input: peripheral blood. The gene calls are TRBV7-2 and TRBJ2-1, with 7 positions matching TRBD2. This TCR was recovered from a woman aged 65 to 85 with acute or convalescent COVID-19. CDR3 amino acids: CAVNLGGGISYEQFF. CDR3 sequence (DNA): TGTGCCGTTAACCTGGGGGGAGGGATTTCGTATGAGCAGTTCTTC.